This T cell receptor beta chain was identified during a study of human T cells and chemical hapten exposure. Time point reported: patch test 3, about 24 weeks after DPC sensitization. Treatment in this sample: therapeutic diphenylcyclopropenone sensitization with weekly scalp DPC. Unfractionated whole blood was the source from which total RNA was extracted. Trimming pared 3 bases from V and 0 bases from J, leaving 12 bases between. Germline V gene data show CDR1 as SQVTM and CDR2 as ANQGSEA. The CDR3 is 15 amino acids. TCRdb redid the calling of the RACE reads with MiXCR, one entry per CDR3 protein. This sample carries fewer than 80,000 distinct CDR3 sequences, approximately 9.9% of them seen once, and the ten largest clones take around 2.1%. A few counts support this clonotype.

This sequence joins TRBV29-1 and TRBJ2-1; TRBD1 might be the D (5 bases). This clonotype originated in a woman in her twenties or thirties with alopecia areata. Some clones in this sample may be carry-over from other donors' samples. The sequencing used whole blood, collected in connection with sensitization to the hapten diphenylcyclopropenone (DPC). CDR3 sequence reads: CSVDSRQSSYNEQFF. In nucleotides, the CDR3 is TGCAGCGTTGACTCCCGACAGAGCTCCTACAATGAGCAGTTCTTC.